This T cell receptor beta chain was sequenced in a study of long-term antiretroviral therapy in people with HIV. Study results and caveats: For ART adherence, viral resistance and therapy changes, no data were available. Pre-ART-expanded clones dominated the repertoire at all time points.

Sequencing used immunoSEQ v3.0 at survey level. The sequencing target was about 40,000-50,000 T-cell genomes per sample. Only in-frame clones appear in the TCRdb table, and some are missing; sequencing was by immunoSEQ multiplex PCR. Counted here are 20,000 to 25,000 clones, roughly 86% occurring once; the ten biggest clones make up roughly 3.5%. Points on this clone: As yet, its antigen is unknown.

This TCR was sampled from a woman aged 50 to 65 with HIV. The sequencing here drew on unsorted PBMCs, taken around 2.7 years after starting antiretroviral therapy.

CDR3 nucleotide sequence: TGTGCCAGCAGCTTCCGGGCGGGAGTGTCCTACAATGAGCAGTTCTTC. This encodes CASSFRAGVSYNEQFF. The chain couples TRBV7-8 to TRBJ2-1; the match to TRBD2 covers 7 bases. Germline CDR1 SGHVS, CDR2 FQNEAQ. Unmatched junction bases numbered 6, after V lost 3 bases and J lost 1 base. The CDR3 has 16 amino acids.